The following is a TCR beta chain sequence with its context. The antigen is undetermined. The data originate from a study of CD8 T cells in ankylosing spondylitis. General study results and limits: The authors reported significant enrichment of disease-linked clones in matched ankylosing spondylitis synovial fluid. Disease-associated clones were CD8+ and fairly uncommon in peripheral blood.

TCRdb ran MiXCR on the 5' RACE reads and lists one entry per CDR3 protein. The sample lists under 300,000 distinct CDR3 sequences, roughly a tenth occurring once. The CDR3 has 15 residues. V was clipped by 4 bases and J by 3 bases, with 19 bases between them. The germline CDR1 and CDR2 sequences are SQVTM and ANQGSEA. Sequencing was done on a sample of blood, either unsorted or a sorted T cell fraction (not recorded which). The clonotype was recovered from a male donor with ankylosing spondylitis or in good health (not recorded which). The rearrangement uses TRBV29-1 and TRBJ2-7; D possibly corresponds to TRBD2 (5 bases). DNA for the CDR3: TGCAGCGTTGCGGGGTCGTTTAGCTTCAGCTACGAGCAGTACTTC. It encodes CSVAGSFSFSYEQYF.